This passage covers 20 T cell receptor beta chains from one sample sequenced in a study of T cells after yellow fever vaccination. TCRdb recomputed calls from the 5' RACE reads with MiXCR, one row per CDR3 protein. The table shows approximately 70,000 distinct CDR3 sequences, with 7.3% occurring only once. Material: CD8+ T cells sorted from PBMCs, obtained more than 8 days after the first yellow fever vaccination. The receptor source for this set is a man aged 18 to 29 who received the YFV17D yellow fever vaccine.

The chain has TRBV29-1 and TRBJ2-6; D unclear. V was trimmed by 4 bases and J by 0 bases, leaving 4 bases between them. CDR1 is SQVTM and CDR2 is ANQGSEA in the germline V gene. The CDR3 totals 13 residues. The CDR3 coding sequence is TGCAGCGTTGCTCTCTCTGGGGCCAACGTCCTGACTTTC. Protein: CSVALSGANVLTF.

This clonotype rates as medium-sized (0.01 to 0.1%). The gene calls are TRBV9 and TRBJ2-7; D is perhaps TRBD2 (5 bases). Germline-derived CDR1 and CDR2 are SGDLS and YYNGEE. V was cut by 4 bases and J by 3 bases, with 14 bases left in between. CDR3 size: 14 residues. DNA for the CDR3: TGTGCCAGCAGCTTAGCCGGGGATGACTACGAGCAGTACTTC. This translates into CASSLAGDDYEQYF.

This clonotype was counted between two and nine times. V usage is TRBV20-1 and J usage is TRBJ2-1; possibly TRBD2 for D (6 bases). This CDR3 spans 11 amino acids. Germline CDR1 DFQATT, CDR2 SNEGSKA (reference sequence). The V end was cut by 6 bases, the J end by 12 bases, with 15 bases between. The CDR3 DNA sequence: TGCAGTGCCCCTCTAGGAGCGGGGCAGTTCTTC. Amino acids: CSAPLGAGQFF.

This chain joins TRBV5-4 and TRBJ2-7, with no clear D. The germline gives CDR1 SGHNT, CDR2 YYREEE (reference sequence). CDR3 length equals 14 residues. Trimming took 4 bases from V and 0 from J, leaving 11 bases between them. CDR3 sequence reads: CASSPYESSYEQYF. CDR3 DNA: TGTGCCAGCAGCCCTTACGAAAGCTCCTACGAGCAGTACTTC.

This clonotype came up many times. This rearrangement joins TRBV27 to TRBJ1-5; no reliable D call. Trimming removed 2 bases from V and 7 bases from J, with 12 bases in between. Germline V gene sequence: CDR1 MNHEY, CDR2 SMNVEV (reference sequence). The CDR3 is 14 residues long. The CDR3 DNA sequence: TGTGCCAGCAGTTTACTAGGCCTAGGACAGCCCCAGCATTTT. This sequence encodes CASSLLGLGQPQHF.

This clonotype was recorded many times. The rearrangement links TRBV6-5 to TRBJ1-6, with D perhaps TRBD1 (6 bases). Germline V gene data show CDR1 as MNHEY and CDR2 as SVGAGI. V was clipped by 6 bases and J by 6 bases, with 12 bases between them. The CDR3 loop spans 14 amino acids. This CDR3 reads CASSQQGSNSPLHF. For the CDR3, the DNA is TGTGCCAGCAGCCAACAGGGATCTAATTCACCCCTCCACTTT.

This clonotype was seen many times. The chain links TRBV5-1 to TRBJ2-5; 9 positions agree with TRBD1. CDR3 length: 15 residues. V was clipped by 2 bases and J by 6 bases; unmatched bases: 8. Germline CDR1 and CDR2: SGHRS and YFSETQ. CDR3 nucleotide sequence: TGCGCCAGCAGCTTCCGGACAGGGGAGGCGAAGACCCAGTACTTC. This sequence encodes CASSFRTGEAKTQYF.

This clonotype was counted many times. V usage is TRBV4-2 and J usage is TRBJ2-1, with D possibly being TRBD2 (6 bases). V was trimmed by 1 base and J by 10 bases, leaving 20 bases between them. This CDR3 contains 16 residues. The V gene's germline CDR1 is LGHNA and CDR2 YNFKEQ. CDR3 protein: CASSQGTIILLGEQFF. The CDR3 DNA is TGTGCCAGCAGCCAAGGGACTATAATTCTTTTGGGGGAGCAGTTCTTC.

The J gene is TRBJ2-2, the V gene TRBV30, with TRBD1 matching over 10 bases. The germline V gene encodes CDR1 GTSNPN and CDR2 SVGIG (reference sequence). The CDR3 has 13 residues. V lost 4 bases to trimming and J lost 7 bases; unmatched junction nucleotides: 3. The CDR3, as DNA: TGTGCCTGGACGGGACAGGGGATCGGGGAGCTGTTTTTT. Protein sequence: CAWTGQGIGELFF.

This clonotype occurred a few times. The CDR3 sequence is CASSQDSGVIYNEQFF. CDR3 sequence (DNA): TGCGCCAGCAGCCAAGATTCGGGGGTGATCTACAATGAGCAGTTCTTC. The chain is built from TRBV4-3 and TRBJ2-1, with a tentative D call TRBD2 (6 bases). V was cut by 0 bases and J by 3 bases, with 12 bases left in between. Germline V gene lookup returns CDR1 LGHNA and CDR2 YSLEER. This CDR3 has 16 residues.

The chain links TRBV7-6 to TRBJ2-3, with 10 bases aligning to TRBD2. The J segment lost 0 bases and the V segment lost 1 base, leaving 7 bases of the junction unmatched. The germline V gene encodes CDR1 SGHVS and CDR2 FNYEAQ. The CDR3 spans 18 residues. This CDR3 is CASSLGLAGTSSTDTQYF. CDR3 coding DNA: TGTGCCAGCAGCTTAGGACTAGCGGGCACCTCTAGCACAGATACGCAGTATTTT. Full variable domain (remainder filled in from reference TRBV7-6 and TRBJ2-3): GAGVSQSPRYKVTKRGQDVALRCDPISGHVSLYWYRQALGQGPEFLTYFNYEAQQDKSGLPNDRFSAERPEGSISTLTIQRTEQRDSAMYRCASSLGLAGTSSTDTQYFGPGTRLTVL.

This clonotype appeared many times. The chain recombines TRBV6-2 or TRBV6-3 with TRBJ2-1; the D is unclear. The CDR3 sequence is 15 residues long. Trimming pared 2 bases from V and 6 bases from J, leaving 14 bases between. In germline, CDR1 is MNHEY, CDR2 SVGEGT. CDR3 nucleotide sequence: TGTGCCAGCAGTTACAGGGCCGGGCCTGGCAATGAGCAGTTCTTC. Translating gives CASSYRAGPGNEQFF.

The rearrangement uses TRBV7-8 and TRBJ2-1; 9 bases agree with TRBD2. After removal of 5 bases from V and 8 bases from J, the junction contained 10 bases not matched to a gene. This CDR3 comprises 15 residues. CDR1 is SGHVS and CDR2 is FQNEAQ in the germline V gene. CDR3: CASSPGGTSSHEQFF. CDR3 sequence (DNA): TGTGCCAGCAGCCCCGGCGGGACTAGCTCCCATGAGCAGTTCTTC.

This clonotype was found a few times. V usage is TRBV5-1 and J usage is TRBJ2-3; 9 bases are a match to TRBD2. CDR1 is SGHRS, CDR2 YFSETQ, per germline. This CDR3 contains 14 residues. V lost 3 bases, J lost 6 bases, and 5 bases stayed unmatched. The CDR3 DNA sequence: TGCGCCAGCAGCTCGCGGACTAGCGACGATACGCAGTATTTT. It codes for CASSSRTSDDTQYF.

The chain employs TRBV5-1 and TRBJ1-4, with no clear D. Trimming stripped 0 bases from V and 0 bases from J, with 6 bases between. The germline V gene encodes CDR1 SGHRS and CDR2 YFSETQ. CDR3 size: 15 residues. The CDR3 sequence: CASSLGDATNEKLFF. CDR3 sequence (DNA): TGCGCCAGCAGCTTGGGCGACGCAACTAATGAAAAACTGTTTTTT. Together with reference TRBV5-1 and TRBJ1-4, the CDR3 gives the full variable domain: KAGVTQTPRYLIKTRGQQVTLSCSPISGHRSVSWYQQTPGQGLQFLFEYFSETQRNKGNFPGRFSGRQFSNSRSEMNVSTLELGDSALYLCASSLGDATNEKLFFGSGTQLSVL.

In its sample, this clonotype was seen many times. CDR3 coding DNA: TGTGCCAGCAGCCCCCCTGGAGTGGGACATAATTCACCCCTCCACTTT. This gives the protein CASSPPGVGHNSPLHF. This sequence joins TRBV7-9 and TRBJ1-6, with a weak D call TRBD1 (5 bases). Germline CDR1 is SEHNR and CDR2 is FQNEAQ (reference sequence). The CDR3 extends over 16 amino acids. Trimming pared 5 bases from V and 5 bases from J, leaving 16 bases between.

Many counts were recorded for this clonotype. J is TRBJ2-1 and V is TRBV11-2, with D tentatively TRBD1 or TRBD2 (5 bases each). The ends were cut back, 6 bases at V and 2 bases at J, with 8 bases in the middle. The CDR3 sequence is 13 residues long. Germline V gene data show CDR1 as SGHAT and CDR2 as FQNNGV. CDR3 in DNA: TGTGCCAGCAGGGGGGATGCCTACAATGAGCAGTTCTTC. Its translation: CASRGDAYNEQFF.

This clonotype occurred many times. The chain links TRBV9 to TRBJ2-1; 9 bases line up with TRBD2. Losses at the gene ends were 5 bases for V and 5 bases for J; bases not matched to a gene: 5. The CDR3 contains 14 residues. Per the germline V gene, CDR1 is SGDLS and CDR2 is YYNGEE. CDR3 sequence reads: CASRAGGPHNEQFF. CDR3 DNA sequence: TGTGCCAGCAGGGCGGGGGGGCCCCACAATGAGCAGTTCTTC. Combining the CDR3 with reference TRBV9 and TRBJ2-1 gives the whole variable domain DSGVTQTPKHLITATGQRVTLRCSPRSGDLSVYWYQQSLDQGLQFLIQYYNGEERAKGNILERFSAQQFPDLHSELNLSSLELGDSALYFCASRAGGPHNEQFFGPGTRLTVL.

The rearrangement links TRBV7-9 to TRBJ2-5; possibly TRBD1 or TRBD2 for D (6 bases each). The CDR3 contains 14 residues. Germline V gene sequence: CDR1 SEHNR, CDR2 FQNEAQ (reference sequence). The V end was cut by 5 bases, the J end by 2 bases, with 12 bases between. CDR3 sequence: CASSIGGPQETQYF. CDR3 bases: TGTGCCAGCAGCATCGGGGGCCCTCAAGAGACCCAGTACTTC.

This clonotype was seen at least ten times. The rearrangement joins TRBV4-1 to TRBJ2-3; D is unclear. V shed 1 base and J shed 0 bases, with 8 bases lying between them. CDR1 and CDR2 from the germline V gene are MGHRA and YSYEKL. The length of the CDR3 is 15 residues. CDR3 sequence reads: CASSQVVASTDTQYF. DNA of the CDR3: TGCGCCAGCAGCCAAGTGGTAGCTAGCACAGATACGCAGTATTTT.